The clone carrying this TCR beta chain was counted ten times or more. Its antigen is undetermined. This sample was included in a study of T cells in Graves' hyperthyroidism and ophthalmopathy. Study-wide results and limits: Blood also carried most thyroid clonotypes expanded above 0.001.

Researchers amplified the TCR beta CDR3 regions from RNA transcripts. Using the HTBI primer set, a first-round RT-PCR was run on the TCR CDR3. TCRdb re-analysed the multiplex PCR reads in MiXCR, keeping a single row per CDR3 protein. Of approximately 400,000 distinct CDR3 sequences in the sample, more than 11% are singletons; the top ten hold 9.5% to 12%. The sequence derives from a woman in her sixties with Graves' hyperthyroidism. Source material: blood.

DNA for the CDR3: TGTGCCAGCAGCCCCTCCGCCGCCGGACTAGCCCCCTACGAGCAGTACTTC. Its protein product is CASSPSAAGLAPYEQYF. This chain links TRBV7-9 with TRBJ2-7; 8 nucleotides agree with TRBD2. Trimming removed 5 bases from V and 2 bases from J; junction bases left unmatched: 14. CDR1 is SEHNR and CDR2 is FQNEAQ in the germline V gene (reference sequence). The CDR3 has 17 amino acids.